The clone carrying this TCR beta chain was observed a single time. The entry originates in a study of blood T cell repertoires in COVID-19. Across the study: The study drew acute and convalescent COVID-19 samples from the United States, Italy and Spain. Sample material is recorded as cDNA or gDNA derived from T cells, B-cell-depleted T cells, or PBMCs.

Original processing methods: Counts of nucleated cells, estimated from reference gene primer amplification, were obtained. Assay used: immunoSEQ multiplex PCR; TCRdb lists only in-frame clones, some missing. Clonal size and the V and J genes are those of that table, whereas D and trimming came from the DNA. Here the sample spans about 100,000 clones, approximately 84% being singletons. V trimming: 11 bases; J trimming: 6 bases; junction bases outside the gene matches: 13. CDR1 SEHNR and CDR2 FQNEAQ come from the germline V gene (reference sequence). The CDR3 is 15 residues long. Material for sequencing was peripheral blood. The clonotype comes from an older woman with acute or convalescent COVID-19. The chain has TRBV7-9 and TRBJ2-2; 9 positions agree with TRBD1. CDR3 DNA sequence: TGTGCCGTGGAAGGGCAGACAGGGGGTGCCGGGGAGCTGTTTTTT. Its translation: CAVEGQTGGAGELFF.